One sample yielded the 21 T cell receptor beta chains listed below, sequenced in a study of blood T cell repertoires in COVID-19. The repertoire was sequenced with immunoSEQ multiplex PCR; TCRdb's copy has only in-frame clones and lacks some. The sample yields approximately 150,000 clones, under 90% seen once. The sample comprised PBMCs or T cells enriched from blood (not recorded which). The receptors shown here come from a man in his forties with acute COVID-19.

The genes are TRBV7-8 and TRBJ2-7; 9 bases are shared with TRBD2. With V trimmed by 4 bases and J by 7 bases, 20 bases remained unmatched. This CDR3 region has 18 residues. Germline lookup yields CDR1 SGHVS and CDR2 FQNEAQ. The CDR3 nucleotides are TGTGCCAGCAGCTCCAGAGGAGCGGGGGGCTCCTCACAACGGGAGCAGTACTTC. This encodes CASSSRGAGGSSQREQYF.

The rearrangement joins TRBV7-9 to TRBJ1-5; 8 nucleotides line up with TRBD1. This CDR3 has 15 amino acids. Per the germline V gene, CDR1 is SEHNR and CDR2 is FQNEAQ (reference sequence). The V segment lost 1 base and the J segment 7 bases; nucleotides outside the gene matches: 6. DNA of the CDR3: TGTGCCAGCAGCTTAGAAGGACAGGGTAGACAGCCCCAGCATTTT. This sequence encodes CASSLEGQGRQPQHF.

The chain is built from TRBV5-6 and TRBJ1-6; TRBD1 matches at 8 bases. Losses at the gene ends were 6 bases for V and 9 bases for J; bases not matched to a gene: 8. Germline V gene lookup returns CDR1 SGHDT and CDR2 YYEEEE. This CDR3 comprises 14 residues. Here the CDR3 reads CASTTGEVFSPLHF. DNA for the CDR3: TGTGCCAGCACGACAGGGGAAGTTTTTTCACCCCTCCACTTT.

This chain connects TRBV14 to TRBJ2-2; no reliable D call. Germline lookup yields CDR1 SGHDN and CDR2 FVKESK. The CDR3 runs to 13 residues. The germline V and J ends were trimmed by 6 bases and 5 bases, with 10 bases remaining between them. CDR3 sequence reads: CASRPSVTGELFF. CDR3 sequence (DNA): TGTGCCAGCAGACCATCAGTAACCGGGGAGCTGTTTTTT.

J is TRBJ2-1 and V is TRBV10-1; weak D call: TRBD2 (5 bases). CDR1 is WNHNN, CDR2 SYGVQD, per germline (reference sequence). The CDR3 sequence is 12 residues long. The V end lost 3 bases, the J end lost 8 bases, and 8 bases lay between the germline ends. CDR3 sequence (DNA): TGCGCCAGCAGTGATCCCGGGGATGAGCAGTTCTTC. Its translation is CASSDPGDEQFF.

This chain connects TRBV28 to TRBJ1-5, with unresolved D. Germline values: CDR1 MDHEN, CDR2 SYDVKM. This CDR3 contains 14 residues. V gave up 7 bases and J gave up 2 bases, with 12 bases separating them. This CDR3 reads CASTPVNGNQPQHF. CDR3 in DNA: TGTGCCAGCACCCCGGTGAACGGCAATCAGCCCCAGCATTTT.

The chain recombines TRBV24-1 with TRBJ2-7, with 10 bases matching TRBD2. V gave up 9 bases and J gave up 2 bases; unmatched junction bases: 18. This CDR3 has 18 residues. CDR1 is KGHDR, CDR2 SFDVKD, per germline. The CDR3 spells CATVLAGVGFTETYEQYF. CDR3 DNA sequence: TGTGCCACCGTCCTAGCGGGAGTCGGTTTTACTGAAACCTACGAGCAGTACTTC.

The rearrangement joins TRBV27 to TRBJ1-2; a weak D match, TRBD1 (5 bases). Germline V gives CDR1 MNHEY, CDR2 SMNVEV (reference sequence). V lost 6 bases and J lost 6, with 17 bases in between. This CDR3 has 14 amino acids. CDR3 residues: CASRAGGERNGYTF. Written as DNA, the CDR3 is TGTGCCAGCAGGGCCGGAGGGGAGAGGAATGGCTACACCTTC.

The chain links TRBV9 to TRBJ1-6, with 7 nucleotides matching TRBD1. V dropped 3 bases and J dropped 7; count of bases not matched to a gene: 7. There are 15 residues in the CDR3. The V gene's germline CDR1 is SGDLS and CDR2 YYNGEE. DNA for the CDR3: TGTGCCAGCAGCGCAAAGGGGGCGAGGAATTCACCCCTCCACTTT. Protein: CASSAKGARNSPLHF.

This clone was recorded only once. The rearrangement uses TRBV18 and TRBJ1-6; 7 bases fit TRBD1. J was trimmed by 5 bases and V by 0 bases; bases with no gene match: 1. The CDR3 extends over 15 amino acids. Germline values: CDR1 KGHSH, CDR2 LQKENI. CDR3 residues: CASSPPGTDNSPLHF. Here the CDR3 DNA reads TGTGCCAGCTCACCACCGGGGACAGATAATTCACCCCTCCACTTT.

This rearrangement joins TRBV5-4 to TRBJ2-1; perhaps TRBD2 as D (5 bases). The germline V gene has CDR1 SGHNT and CDR2 YYREEE (reference sequence). This CDR3 contains 19 residues. The ends were cut back, 1 base at V and 7 bases at J, with 27 bases in the middle. The CDR3 loop reads CASSLLGFASYRGRNEQFF. The CDR3 nucleotides are TGTGCCAGCAGCTTGTTGGGCTTTGCTAGTTACCGGGGTAGGAATGAGCAGTTCTTC. The complete variable domain, with remaining parts taken from reference TRBV5-4 and TRBJ2-1, reads ETGVTQSPTHLIKTRGQQVTLRCSSQSGHNTVSWYQQALGQGPQFIFQYYREEENGRGNFPPRFSGLQFPNYSSELNVNALELDDSALYLCASSLLGFASYRGRNEQFFGPGTRLTVL.

The V and J genes are TRBV28 and TRBJ2-2; the D gene is possibly TRBD2 (6 bases). The CDR3 extends over 15 amino acids. The germline V gene encodes CDR1 MDHEN and CDR2 SYDVKM. V lost 2 bases, J lost 3 bases, and 10 bases lay in between. The CDR3 DNA is TGTGCCAGCAGTTTAGGGGGGACGGACACCGGGGAGCTGTTTTTT. It codes for CASSLGGTDTGELFF.

As concerns this clone: Other DNA sequences in the same sample also yield this CDR3. The chain couples TRBV3-1 (or the pseudogene TRBV3-2) to TRBJ2-7; tentative D call: TRBD1 (6 bases). This CDR3 spans 13 amino acids. Per germline, CDR1 LGHDT and CDR2 YNNKEL (reference sequence). V was pared by 3 bases and J by 3 bases, with 9 bases between. The chain's CDR3 is CASSQGRGYEQYF. The CDR3 nucleotides are TGTGCCAGCAGCCAGGGCAGGGGCTACGAGCAGTACTTC.

Remarks on this clone: Germline is not matched at one junction end, which may reflect a read error. The chain has TRBV20-1 and TRBJ2-1; D may be TRBD2 (5 bases). This CDR3 region has 11 residues. The germline CDR1 and CDR2 sequences are DFQATT and SNEGSKA (reference sequence). CDR3 protein: CSARGHNEQFF. In DNA form, the CDR3 reads TGCAGTGCGAGAGGGCACAATGAGCAGTTCTTC.

In this sample, this clone turned up once. This chain uses TRBV7-2 with TRBJ2-3, with 8 positions matching TRBD2. The J segment lost 2 bases and the V segment lost 5 bases, leaving 9 bases of the junction unmatched. CDR1 is SGHTA, CDR2 FQGNSA, per germline. The CDR3 is made up of 16 amino acids. The CDR3 region has the DNA TGTGCCAGCAGCCCGCGGACTAGCCCTTACACAGATACGCAGTATTTT. This codes for CASSPRTSPYTDTQYF. The variable domain in full, completed from reference TRBV7-2 and TRBJ2-3, reads GAGVSQSPSNKVTEKGKDVELRCDPISGHTALYWYRQSLGQGLEFLIYFQGNSAPDKSGLPSDRFSAERTGGSVSTLTIQRTQQEDSAVYLCASSPRTSPYTDTQYFGPGTRLTVL.

This clone was seen a single time. Other DNA sequences of this sample code for an identical CDR3. The V call is TRBV5-1, the J call TRBJ2-7, with a possible D match to TRBD2 (5 bases). This CDR3 has 14 residues. Trimming pared 0 bases from V and 2 bases from J, leaving 9 bases between. In germline, CDR1 is SGHRS, CDR2 YFSETQ. DNA for the CDR3: TGCGCCAGCAGCTTGGCGTCCGGGGCCTACGAGCAGTACTTC. The encoded protein is CASSLASGAYEQYF.

The V call is TRBV19, the J call TRBJ1-1; 7 bases are shared with TRBD1. Trimming took 5 bases from V and 0 from J; bases not matched to a gene: 6. The CDR3 has 15 amino acids. Germline V CDR1 and CDR2: LNHDA, SQIVND (reference sequence). CDR3 DNA sequence: TGTGCCAGTAGTCCACGGGACAGCCTGAACACTGAAGCTTTCTTT. Translated: CASSPRDSLNTEAFF.

This clone was detected only once. This sequence joins TRBV15 and TRBJ1-2; D possibly corresponds to TRBD1 (5 bases). This CDR3 has 14 amino acids. Germline assignment: CDR1 LNHNV and CDR2 YYDKDF (reference sequence). Trimming left V 6 bases short and J 7 bases short, with 18 bases between. CDR3 DNA sequence: TGTGCCACCAGGGATCAGGGCCTAGTAAGTGGCTACACCTTC. Translating gives CATRDQGLVSGYTF. The full variable domain, completed using reference TRBV15 and TRBJ1-2, is DAMVIQNPRYQVTQFGKPVTLSCSQTLNHNVMYWYQQKSSQAPKLLFHYYDKDFNNEADTPDNFQSRRPNTSFCFLDIRSPGLGDTAMYLCATRDQGLVSGYTFGSGTRLTVV.

The chain carries TRBV28 and TRBJ1-5; D gene unclear. Germline V CDR1 and CDR2: MDHEN, SYDVKM. Between the trimmed V and J ends, which lost 7 bases and 5 bases, there was a span of 15 bases. The CDR3 length is 14 residues. The CDR3 DNA reads as TGTGCCAGCAAGGAACATAGCTATTATCAGCCCCAGCATTTT. Protein sequence: CASKEHSYYQPQHF.

This clone was picked up one time. This chain links TRBV25-1 with TRBJ2-7; TRBD1 is a possible D gene (6 bases). The CDR3 sequence is 14 residues long. The germline CDR1 and CDR2 sequences are MGHDK and SYGVNS. V was trimmed by 4 bases and J by 5 bases, leaving 15 bases between them. The CDR3 DNA reads TGTGCCAGCAGTGGGACAAACAGGGTGGACGAGCAGTACTTC. Protein: CASSGTNRVDEQYF.

The rearrangement links TRBV6-5 to TRBJ2-7; D is unresolved. CDR3 length equals 14 residues. The germline CDR1 and CDR2 sequences are MNHEY and SVGAGI. The V gene lost 0 bases and the J gene lost 3 bases, with 9 bases spanning the gap. In DNA form, the CDR3 reads TGTGCCAGCAGTTACTCTGCACAGATCTACGAGCAGTACTTC. It yields the protein CASSYSAQIYEQYF.